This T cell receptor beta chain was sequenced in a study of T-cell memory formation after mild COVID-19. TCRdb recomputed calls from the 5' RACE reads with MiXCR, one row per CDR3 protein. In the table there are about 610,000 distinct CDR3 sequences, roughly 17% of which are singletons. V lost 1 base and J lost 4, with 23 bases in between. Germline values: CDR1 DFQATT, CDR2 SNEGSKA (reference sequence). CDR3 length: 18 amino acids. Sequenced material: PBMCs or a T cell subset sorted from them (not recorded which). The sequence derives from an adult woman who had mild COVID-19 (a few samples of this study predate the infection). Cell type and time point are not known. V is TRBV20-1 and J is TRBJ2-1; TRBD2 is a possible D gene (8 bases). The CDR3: CSARGDGGGGRIYNEQFF. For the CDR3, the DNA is TGCAGTGCTAGAGGCGATGGAGGGGGCGGGAGGATATACAATGAGCAGTTCTTC.